The rows below give T cell receptor beta chains drawn from one sample of a study of blood T cell repertoires in COVID-19. Clones were sequenced by immunoSEQ multiplex PCR, and TCRdb holds only the in-frame ones, with some missing. The sample consists of roughly 320,000 clones, about 82% of them appearing once. What was sequenced was peripheral blood. These receptors were collected from a human donor in a cohort sampled during active COVID-19. CDR3s include the opening cysteine and the closing phenylalanine or tryptophan. A D gene is named only where the DNA matches it firmly. Some rows mark clone size as missing; the rest say once, few, many or name a class of expanded clone.

clone size	J gene	D gene	V gene	CDR3 DNA	CDR3 protein
-	TRBJ1-2	-	TRBV4-1	TGCGCCAGCAGCCAAACCACAGAGGGGGTCGCTAACTATGGCTACACCTTC	CASSQTTEGVANYGYTF
-	TRBJ1-4	TRBD1	TRBV5-6	TGTGCCAGCAGCAGGGACAGGGATGGAATGTTTTTT	CASSRDRDGMFF
-	TRBJ1-4	-	TRBV15	TGTGCCACCAGCCAGAGCGGGCCTCATATCCCACCTGAAAAACTGTTTTTT	CATSQSGPHIPPEKLFF
-	TRBJ1-2	TRBD1	TRBV19	TGTGCCAGTAATTATATCACAGGGGAGGGCTACACCTTC	CASNYITGEGYTF
-	TRBJ1-5	-	TRBV28	TGTGCCAGCAGTTCCAGGTTGTATCAGCCCCAGCATTTT	CASSSRLYQPQHF
-	TRBJ2-7	-	TRBV7-9	TGTGCCAGCAGCTTACCTATAGCCGGGTCCTACGAGCAGTACTTC	CASSLPIAGSYEQYF
-	TRBJ1-5	-	TRBV3-1/TRBV3-2	TGTGCCAGCAGCCAATTCACGGATCAGCCCCAGCATTTT	CASSQFTDQPQHF
-	TRBJ1-4	-	TRBV4-1	TGCGCCAGCAGCCAAGATAGACGGGTAAATGAAAAACTGTTTTTT	CASSQDRRVNEKLFF
-	TRBJ2-7	-	TRBV29-1	TGCAGCGTTGATGGAGGTTACGAGCAGTACTTC	CSVDGGYEQYF
-	TRBJ1-2	TRBD1	TRBV5-1	TGCGCCAGCAGCTTGGCGGCAGGGGGCGGGTATGGCTACACCTTC	CASSLAAGGGYGYTF
-	TRBJ2-7	-	TRBV6-5	TGTGCCAGCACCATACCCCGGGGTTCCTACGAGCAGTACTTC	CASTIPRGSYEQYF
few	TRBJ1-1	-	TRBV5-6	TGTGCCAGCACTTTAGTGGAGGCATACACTGAAGCTTTCTTT	CASTLVEAYTEAFF
-	TRBJ2-1	TRBD2	TRBV15	TGTGCCACCAGCAGGGACCGACTAGCTATTTACAATGAGCAGTTCTTC	CATSRDRLAIYNEQFF
-	TRBJ2-3	TRBD1	TRBV30	TGTGCCTGGAGTGTTTCGAGGGGGCGTGGACATGGCGGCACAGATACGCAGTATTTT	CAWSVSRGRGHGGTDTQYF
-	TRBJ1-1	-	TRBV10-3	TGTGCCATCAGTGAGTGGGCAGAGGGAACTGAAGCTTTCTTT	CAISEWAEGTEAFF
-	TRBJ2-3	TRBD2	TRBV20-1	TGCAGTGCTGGTGTAGCGGGGGGCACAGATACGCAGTATTTT	CSAGVAGGTDTQYF
-	TRBJ2-2	TRBD1	TRBV7-8	TGTGCCAGCAGCCTGCCATCCGGGACAGCGAACACCGGGGAGCTGTTTTTT	CASSLPSGTANTGELFF
few	TRBJ1-4	-	TRBV18	TGTGCCAGCTCACCTGTTGGGGCAAAGGAAAAACTGTTTTTT	CASSPVGAKEKLFF
-	TRBJ1-6	TRBD1	TRBV2	TGTGCCAGCAGCTCCAGGGGGGTAAATAATTCACCCCTCCACTTT	CASSSRGVNNSPLHF
-	TRBJ2-2	TRBD2	TRBV5-4	TGTGCCAGCAGCTTTGGGACTAGTGTCACCGGGGAGCTGTTTTTT	CASSFGTSVTGELFF
-	TRBJ2-2	TRBD1	TRBV11-3	TGTGCCAGCAGCTTAGAACCGACAGGGACCGGGGAGCTGTTTTTT	CASSLEPTGTGELFF
-	TRBJ1-1	-	TRBV15	TGTGCCACCAGCAGGACAGGGAACACTGAAGCTTTCTTT	CATSRTGNTEAFF
-	TRBJ2-7	TRBD2	TRBV6-2/TRBV6-3	TGTGCCAGCAGTCCCCGACTAGCGGGAACCTACGAGCAGTACTTC	CASSPRLAGTYEQYF
-	TRBJ1-2	TRBD1	TRBV24-1	TGTGCCACCAGTGGCTCAGCAGGGGGTCTTAAAGATGGCTACACCTTC	CATSGSAGGLKDGYTF
-	TRBJ2-1	TRBD1	TRBV5-4	TGTGCCAGCAGCTTCTTCGGGACAGGGGTTGGCAATGAGCAGTTCTTC	CASSFFGTGVGNEQFF
-	TRBJ2-4	-	TRBV30	TGTGCCTGGAGTCGCGGGCCCCGTGCGAACATTCAGTACTTC	CAWSRGPRANIQYF
-	TRBJ1-2	-	TRBV7-9	TGTGCCAGCAGCTTAGGCGGCGGCTATGGCTACACCTTC	CASSLGGGYGYTF
-	TRBJ1-1	-	TRBV18	TGTGCCAGCTCACCACAGGAGGGATACACTGAAGCTTTCTTT	CASSPQEGYTEAFF
-	TRBJ2-7	TRBD1	TRBV7-2	TGTGCCAGCAGCCTTACGACAGGGGTGCGAAACGAGCAGTACTTC	CASSLTTGVRNEQYF
few	TRBJ1-5	TRBD1	TRBV6-1	TGTGCCAGCAGTGAACAGGGGGGTCAGCCCCAGCATTTT	CASSEQGGQPQHF
once	TRBJ2-3	-	TRBV9	TGTGCCAGCAGCCTCCGGAGGGAGGATACGCAGTATTTT	CASSLRREDTQYF
-	TRBJ2-4	TRBD1	TRBV2	TGTGCCAGCAGGGTAGGGGGCGCCAAAAACATTCAGTACTTC	CASRVGGAKNIQYF
-	TRBJ1-2	-	TRBV7-9	TGTGCCAGCAGCCTGGGCCTCGACGGCTACACCTTC	CASSLGLDGYTF
-	TRBJ2-1	TRBD2	TRBV3-1/TRBV3-2	TGTGCCAGCAGCCCGGGACTAGCGAATGAGCAGTTCTTC	CASSPGLANEQFF
-	TRBJ2-1	TRBD2	TRBV5-1	TGCGCCAGCAGCACGGGACTAGCGGGGGGGCCCGTCTACAATGAGCAGTTCTTC	CASSTGLAGGPVYNEQFF
-	TRBJ2-5	TRBD1	TRBV20-1	TGCAGTGCTCCCATGGGACAGGGGGTTAACTTC	CSAPMGQGVNF
-	TRBJ1-1	-	TRBV2	TGTGCCAGCAGGGAGAGGACAGAAGCTTTCTTT	CASRERTEAFF
-	TRBJ2-4	TRBD1	TRBV18	TGTGCCAGCTCACCGGGACAGGGAAGTGGCGCCAAAAACATTCAGTACTTC	CASSPGQGSGAKNIQYF
-	TRBJ1-1	-	TRBV12-3/TRBV12-4	TGTGCCAGCAGACTGAATCAGGGCAATGAAGCTTTCTTT	CASRLNQGNEAFF
few	TRBJ1-2	TRBD1	TRBV14	TGTGCCAGCAGCCAAGATGGGGCCAGGGGGCTGAGCTACACCTTC	CASSQDGARGLSYTF
-	TRBJ1-3	TRBD1	TRBV24-1	TGTGCCACCAGTGAACGGACAGGGGTGGACTCTGGAAACACCATATATTTT	CATSERTGVDSGNTIYF
-	TRBJ2-5	TRBD1	TRBV7-7	TGTGCCAGCAGCTTGAACAGGGGAATGCAAGAGACCCAGTACTTC	CASSLNRGMQETQYF
-	TRBJ1-2	TRBD1	TRBV5-1	TGCGCCAGCAGCACAGGGGCACGGGGCTACACCTTC	CASSTGARGYTF
-	TRBJ1-2	-	TRBV27	TGTGCCAGCACTGCGGGCAGACCATATGGCTACACCTTC	CASTAGRPYGYTF
-	TRBJ1-5	-	TRBV30	TGTGCCTGGGGACCACAGGGCTCTCAGCCCCAGCATTTT	CAWGPQGSQPQHF
-	TRBJ1-5	-	TRBV5-6	TGTGCCAGCAGCTTGGGGCCAGTTAGCAATCAGCCCCAGCATTTT	CASSLGPVSNQPQHF
-	TRBJ1-2	TRBD1	TRBV27	TGTGCCAGCAGTTCGGGGCAGGGGGCGGGCGGCTACACCTTC	CASSSGQGAGGYTF
-	TRBJ1-1	-	TRBV6-1	TGTGCCAGCACTGAACTCGGGAACACTGAAGCTTTCTTT	CASTELGNTEAFF
-	TRBJ2-5	-	TRBV5-1	TGCGCCAGCACGCGGGGACCCCAAGAGACCCAGTACTTC	CASTRGPQETQYF
-	TRBJ2-3	-	TRBV19	TGTGCCAGTAGTATAGGCGTTAGCGGCACAGATACGCAGTATTTT	CASSIGVSGTDTQYF
-	TRBJ1-5	-	TRBV6-5	TGTGCCAGCAATGTAGTGGATCAGCCCCAGCATTTT	CASNVVDQPQHF
-	TRBJ2-2	-	TRBV9	TGTGCCAGCAGCCGAGAAGCGGGTTACACCGGGGAGCTGTTTTTT	CASSREAGYTGELFF
-	TRBJ1-1	-	TRBV28	TGTGCCAGCTTTACAGGGACGAACACTGAAGCTTTCTTT	CASFTGTNTEAFF